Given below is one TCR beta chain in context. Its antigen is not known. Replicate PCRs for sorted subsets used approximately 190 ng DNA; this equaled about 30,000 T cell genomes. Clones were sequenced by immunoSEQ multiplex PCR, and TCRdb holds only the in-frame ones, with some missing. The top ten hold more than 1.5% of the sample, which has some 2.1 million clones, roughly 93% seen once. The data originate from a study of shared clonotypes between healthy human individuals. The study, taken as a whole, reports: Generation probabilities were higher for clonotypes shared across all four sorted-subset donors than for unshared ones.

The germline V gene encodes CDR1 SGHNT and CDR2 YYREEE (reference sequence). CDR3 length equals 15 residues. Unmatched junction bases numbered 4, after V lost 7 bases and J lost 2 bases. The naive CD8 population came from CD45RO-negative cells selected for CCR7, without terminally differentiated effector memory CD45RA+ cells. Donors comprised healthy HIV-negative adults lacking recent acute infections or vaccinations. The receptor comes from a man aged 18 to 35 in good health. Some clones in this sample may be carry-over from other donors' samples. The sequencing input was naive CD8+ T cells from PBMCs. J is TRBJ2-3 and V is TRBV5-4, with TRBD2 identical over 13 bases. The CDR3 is CASSGLAGATDTQYF. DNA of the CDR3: TGTGCCAGCTCCGGACTAGCGGGAGCCACAGATACGCAGTATTTT.